This TCR beta chain was documented in a study of blood T cell repertoires in COVID-19. Turning to the study itself: The United States, Italy and Spain were the sources of the acute and convalescent COVID-19 samples. T cells, B-cell-depleted T cells, or PBMCs provided the cDNA or gDNA that served as material.

Germline-derived CDR1 and CDR2 are SGHNT and YENEEA. The CDR3 extends over 14 amino acids. V trimming: 4 bases; J trimming: 5 bases; junction bases outside the gene matches: 7. Sequencing used immunoSEQ multiplex PCR; TCRdb keeps in-frame clones, though not all of them. The profile shows around 68,000 clones, about nine tenths of them singletons. Material for sequencing was peripheral blood. The receptor comes from a woman between 50 and 59 years old with acute or convalescent COVID-19. This chain joins TRBV11-3 and TRBJ1-1, with 7 positions matching TRBD1. CDR3 sequence (DNA): TGTGCCAGCAGCTCCACAGGGGAAAGTACTGAAGCTTTCTTT. It encodes CASSSTGESTEAFF.